The 2 T cell receptor beta chains below were found in one sample sequenced in a study of immune cell composition in non-small cell lung cancer. TCRdb's copy holds only in-frame clones and misses some; the assay was immunoSEQ multiplex PCR. The profile shows 13,000 to 15,000 clones, approximately 70% of them singletons. The specimen was lung tumor tissue. Receptors were obtained from a human donor with non-small cell lung cancer.

The chain carries TRBV29-1 and TRBJ2-7; TRBD2 matches 7 bases. CDR3 length: 12 residues. Germline V lookup: CDR1 SQVTM, CDR2 ANQGSEA. V was pared by 7 bases and J by 3 bases, with 6 bases of the junction left unmatched. The CDR3 nucleotides are TGCAGCGCCGGGGGGTACGACTACGAGCAGTACTTC. Protein product: CSAGGYDYEQYF.

This rearrangement joins TRBV7-2 to TRBJ2-1, with 15 positions matching TRBD2. The CDR3 contains 17 residues. The germline V gene encodes CDR1 SGHTA and CDR2 FQGNSA. With V trimmed by 1 base and J by 4 bases, 2 bases remained unmatched. The CDR3 DNA reads TGTGCCAGCAGCTTAGTGGGACTAGCGGGAGGTTACAATGAGCAGTTCTTC. Encoded protein: CASSLVGLAGGYNEQFF. The variable domain in full, with the rest retrieved from reference TRBV7-2 and TRBJ2-1, is GAGVSQSPSNKVTEKGKDVELRCDPISGHTALYWYRQSLGQGLEFLIYFQGNSAPDKSGLPSDRFSAERTGGSVSTLTIQRTQQEDSAVYLCASSLVGLAGGYNEQFFGPGTRLTVL.